A selection of T cell receptor beta chains follows, all from one sample in a study of human T cells and chemical hapten exposure. TCRdb ran MiXCR on the RACE reads and lists one entry per CDR3 protein. Of approximately 79,000 distinct CDR3 sequences in the sample, 6.5% to 10% were seen once. This material consisted of whole blood, taken in connection with sensitization to the hapten diphenylcyclopropenone (DPC). All receptors derive from a man aged 40-49 years with alopecia areata. Some clones in this sample may be carry-over from other donors' samples. The CDR3 runs from the conserved cysteine through the conserved F or W. The D gene is left open where the match is weak. Clone size is shown for a subset of rows, as once, few, many or a class of expanded clone.

d_gene	len	v_gene	j_gene	abundance	CDR3nt	CDR3aa
-	11	TRBV6-5	TRBJ1-2	few	TGTGCCAGCAGTTACGGAGGGGGCTACACCTTC	CASSYGGGYTF
-	13	TRBV20-1	TRBJ1-6	many	TGCAGTGCTACGGTGGGGACTGCGTACAACCTCCACTTT	CSATVGTAYNLHF
-	14	TRBV9	TRBJ1-6	many	TGTGCCAGCAGCGTAGGCCCAGATAATTCACCCCTCCACTTT	CASSVGPDNSPLHF
TRBD1	15	TRBV5-1	TRBJ2-1	many	TGCGCCAGCAGCTTCGTGAATACAGGGGCATATGAGCAGTTCTTC	CASSFVNTGAYEQFF
TRBD2	17	TRBV6-5	TRBJ2-1	many	TGTGCCAGCAGTTACATAAGGACTAGCGGGAGACCCAATGAGCAGTTCTTC	CASSYIRTSGRPNEQFF
TRBD2	18	TRBV7-8	TRBJ2-7	-	TGTGCCAGCAGCTTAGTCGGTAGCGGGACGGGTAGGTCCTACGAGCAGTACTTC	CASSLVGSGTGRSYEQYF
TRBD1	16	TRBV29-1	TRBJ2-2	many	TGCAGCGTTGAAGATCTTCAACAGGGGAAACCCGGGGAGCTGTTTTTT	CSVEDLQQGKPGELFF
TRBD1	12	TRBV20-1	TRBJ1-3	many	TGCAGTGCTAGAGGACAGGGAGACACCATATATTTT	CSARGQGDTIYF
TRBD1	15	TRBV14	TRBJ2-4	many	TGTGCCAGCAGCCTCCGGACAGGGGGCGGGAACATTCAGTACTTC	CASSLRTGGGNIQYF
TRBD1	17	TRBV5-1	TRBJ2-3	-	TGCGCCAGCAGCGAAAGCAGCTTGGCCAGAGGGGGCGATACGCAGTATTTT	CASSESSLARGGDTQYF
-	13	TRBV28	TRBJ1-4	-	TGTGCCAGCACCGAGGGGGGGGGCGAAAAACTGTTTTTT	CASTEGGGEKLFF
-	13	TRBV7-9	TRBJ1-4	few	TGTGCCAGCAGCCCCCGGGGAGGGGAAAAACTGTTTTTT	CASSPRGGEKLFF
-	12	TRBV7-9	TRBJ1-2	-	TGTGCCAGCAGCCCCCACAACTATGGCTACACCTTC	CASSPHNYGYTF
-	15	TRBV5-1	TRBJ1-4	few	TGCGCCAGCAGCTTGGCCGTTGGGTCTACGGAAAAACTGTTTTTT	CASSLAVGSTEKLFF